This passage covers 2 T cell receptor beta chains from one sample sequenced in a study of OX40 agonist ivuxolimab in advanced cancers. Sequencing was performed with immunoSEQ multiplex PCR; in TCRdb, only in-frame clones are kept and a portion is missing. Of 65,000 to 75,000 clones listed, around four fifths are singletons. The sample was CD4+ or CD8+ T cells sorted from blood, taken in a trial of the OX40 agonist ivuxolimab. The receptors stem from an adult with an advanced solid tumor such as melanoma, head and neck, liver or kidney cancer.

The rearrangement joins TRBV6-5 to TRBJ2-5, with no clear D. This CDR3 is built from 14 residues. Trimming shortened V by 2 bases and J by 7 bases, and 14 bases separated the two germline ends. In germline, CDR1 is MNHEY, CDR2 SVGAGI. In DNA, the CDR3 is TGTGCCAGCAGTTACCCCTCAGCTCTAGGGACCCAGTACTTC. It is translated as CASSYPSALGTQYF.

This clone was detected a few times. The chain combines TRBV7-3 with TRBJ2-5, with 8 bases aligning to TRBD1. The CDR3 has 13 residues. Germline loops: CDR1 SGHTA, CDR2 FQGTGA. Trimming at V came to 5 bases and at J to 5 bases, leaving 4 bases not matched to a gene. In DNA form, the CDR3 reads TGTGCCAGCAGCCGGACAGGGTACGAGACCCAGTACTTC. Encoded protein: CASSRTGYETQYF.